This TCR beta chain was retrieved from a study of cytomegalovirus exposure and HLA in healthy donors. Points from the study as a whole: A prior analysis recorded that most TCR beta V segments were productive about 90% or about 30% of the time. While the bulk of TCR sequences proved rare, some public TCRs turned up in many donors. Several of the most significant clusters appeared linked to common viral pathogens, based on a later analysis.

PCR involved 60 Vbeta and 13 Jbeta primers. TCRdb's table, derived via immunoSEQ multiplex PCR, lists solely in-frame clones and lacks some. Altogether some 120,000 clones are present, about three quarters being singletons, with the ten largest covering approximately 0.93%. Despite likely unrecorded immune exposures, the donors were nominally healthy at the time of sampling. As to this clone: Its antigen remains unknown.

The CDR3 has 15 residues. Trimming took 3 bases from V and 6 from J, leaving 18 bases between them. The germline CDR1 and CDR2 sequences are LNHNV and YYDKDF (reference sequence). The origin of this receptor is a human donor in good health. Sequencing was done on a sample of PBMCs. The genes are TRBV15 and TRBJ2-7; no clear D gene. The CDR3 sequence is CATSSRTEVPGEQYF. The CDR3 bases are TGTGCCACCAGCAGCCGTACTGAGGTCCCTGGCGAGCAGTACTTC.